This TCR beta chain was documented in a study of blood T cells in healthy people across ages (dated by TCRdb to 2013 to 2016). Background on the whole study: Template switching captured roughly one uniquely barcoded TCR beta cDNA molecule per two T cells in model experiments. The study measured age-related changes in TCR beta repertoire diversity using deep sequencing normalized with unique cDNA molecular identifiers. The donors were divided into four age groups: young (average about 16 years), middle-aged (about 39), aged (under 70) and long-lived (roughly 86). To avoid experimental bias, donors of different ages were distributed randomly across sequencing lanes. The study analyzed two additional independent replicas of 1 million unique cDNA reads from the same blood draw for two donors, one aged 18 to 29 and one aged 80 or older. Results and caveats for the whole study, not just this receptor: Because profiling used bulk unsorted PBMCs, naive and antigen-experienced compartments could not be compared conclusively. The CMV infection status of donors was not known, potentially confounding age-related changes in expanded clonotypes. Observed TCR beta diversity correlated strongly with the percentage of naive T cells measured by flow cytometry. Compared with the aged group, the long-lived group had more naive CD4+ T cells, fewer expanded clones and increased TCR diversity, suggesting age selection. Estimates of total diversity based on one million sequenced T cells were considered lower bounds and underestimates. Observed TCR beta diversity per million T cells fell roughly linearly with age, and a significant reduction was already apparent by age approximately 41.

The roughly 42 donors, aged 6 to 90 years, were systemically healthy Caucasian individuals from Russia. Around 10 milliliters of peripheral blood were collected from each donor into EDTA-treated Vacutainer tubes. Ficoll-Paque density-gradient centrifugation was used to isolate PBMCs, with at least 7 million obtained per sample. Trizol reagent was used to extract total RNA from PBMCs, with at least 6 micrograms per sample. For every donor, an aliquot of PBMCs went through flow cytometry to measure the percentages of naive CD45RAhigh/CD27high T cells. Receptors were amplified or captured by 5' RACE. For sequencing, an Illumina HiSeq 2500 was employed. A second roughly 6 to 12 cycle PCR used a sample-barcoded 5' primer and a J-beta primer mix. Each TCR beta cDNA molecule received a unique molecular identifier from a template-switch 5' adaptor carrying 12 random nucleotides. Each sample yielded at least 3 million CDR3-containing paired-end reads. The Mint cDNA synthesis kit, primed by a TRBC-specific oligonucleotide, was used to synthesize first-strand cDNA from all RNA. Following uracil-DNA glycosylase treatment, all cDNA underwent a first 18-cycle PCR with the universal primers M1SS and BC2_uni_R. The paper's processing steps were these. Each sample was normalized by randomly selecting 1 million high-quality reads, each carrying a distinct molecular identifier. Reads with shared molecular identifiers were discarded instead of being binned into consensus sequences. MiTCR, with a Q25 quality threshold and the strictest error-elimination algorithm, was used for CDR3 identification, clonotype clustering and error correction. A nonparametric unseen species model with Euler transformation was used to estimate lower-bound total TCR beta diversity. TCRdb itself trimmed the public reads at Q25 with fastp, ran MiXCR and retained productive beta chains. Rows with a matching CDR3 protein are joined into one entry that keeps the most common DNA and genes. TCRdb assigned the V and J calls; the authors' analysis was not used. This sample gives about 1.8 million distinct CDR3 sequences in total; around half of them show up just once. The ten largest account for over 2% of the sample.

This clonotype was detected only a few times. The clone's antigen remains unknown. No base-level quality is on record; no much larger clone is a single base apart. Sequenced sample: blood. The clonotype comes from a woman aged 40 to 55 in good health.

The DNA is as follows: TGTGCCAGCAGTTTCGATACGGGACAGGGGAAGTACTTC. The translation is CASSFDTGQGKYF. The chain is assembled from TRBV12-3 or TRBV12-4 and TRBJ2-7; TRBD1 aligns with 10 central bases. The CDR3 spans 13 residues, from the cysteine through the phenylalanine. Only the CDR3 portion is preserved as DNA: 39 bases, with reading frame beginning at the first base. Clipping removes 3 bases from V and 11 bases from J, with 7 as the unmatched junction base count.